Sequencing of this TCR beta chain was carried out in a study of PD-1 blockade in classical Hodgkin lymphoma (dated by TCRdb to the early 2020s). Regarding the research as a whole: Nivolumab dosing was 3 mg/kg intravenously every 2 weeks, continuing until either disease progression or unacceptable toxicity. A peripheral blood immune signature of response to PD-1 blockade in classical Hodgkin lymphoma was defined using TCR beta sequencing and CyTOF. Summary of the overall study and its limitations: Trial patients achieving complete response had baseline diversity similar to newly diagnosed patients, whereas partial responders and progressors had significantly lower diversity. Baseline TCR diversity was reported to be lower in newly diagnosed patients than in healthy donors and to be lower still in relapsed/refractory patients. CD4+ but not CD8+ TCR diversity rose significantly by C4D1 (p=0.0027 vs p=0.16), most apparent in complete responders (p=0.02). Lower diversity was seen in patients whose nivolumab began less than 1 year after ASCT, and these patients were left out of later analyses so that immune reconstitution would not confound the results. The study was limited to a single clinical trial cohort, and causes of repertoire differences, possibly disease activity or prior therapy, remained undefined.

CDR3 length: 14 amino acids, cysteine to phenylalanine. Solely the CDR3 DNA is kept, with 42 bases framed from the first base. The germline V gene sets CDR1 to SGHRS and CDR2 to YFSETQ. The germline ends are 13 bases apart after V is trimmed by 4 bases and J by 8 bases. The sample's time point, from its label and the paper: cycle 4 day 1 (C4D1), after 5 to 7 weeks of nivolumab. Every trial patient had relapsed after autologous stem cell transplantation, and cohorts A, B and C differed in prior brentuximab vedotin exposure. The trial cohort comprised more than 55 patients with relapsed/refractory classical Hodgkin lymphoma whose best overall responses were complete response, partial response or progressive disease. In the multi-cohort phase II CheckMate 205 trial, trial patients received single-agent nivolumab. Best overall response was determined by an independent review committee according to the 2007 International Working Group response criteria. Trial PBMCs were collected immediately before nivolumab initiation (C1D1) and during therapy at cycle 2 day 1 and cycle 4 day 1. After peripheral blood was drawn into 8 mL Vacutainer Cell Preparation Tubes, PBMCs were isolated by centrifugation and then cryopreserved.

In regard to this clone: The antigen it binds to is not known. The record has no base qualities; no much larger clone is one base away.

Genomic DNA was isolated using the Qiagen DNeasy kit from unsorted PBMCs as well as from negatively selected CD4+ and CD8+ fractions. TCR beta CDR3 regions were amplified by immunoSEQ multiplex PCR using primers annealing to V and J segments. Amplification bias was minimized using a synthetic immune receptor repertoire, and residual bias was removed computationally after sequencing. In the original analysis: Repertoire diversity was quantified as the Shannon entropy index using custom Python scripts. Unsorted, CD4+ and CD8+ repertoires were examined separately, except in combined analyses, for which CD4+ and CD8+ sequences were merged in silico. A clone counted as expanded when the clone's frequency after treatment rose at least 2-fold relative to C1D1, and clones undetected at baseline were given a pseudocount of 0.5. Singleton clones were defined as clones with 0 or 1 copy at C1D1, and non-singleton clones were defined as clones with 2 or more copies. Clones expanded in unsorted samples were labelled as CD4+, CD8+ or unknown by matching protein sequences in sorted samples from the same patient. Wilcoxon tests were applied to paired samples to test diversity changes from C1D1 to C4D1. Drawn from immuneACCESS, this table holds only the in-frame rearrangements with V and J called that TCRdb kept. Clones are partly lost; checked studies trace under half to an unresolved V gene and leave the rest unexplained. The V and J calls and the clone size are those of that table, but D and trimming were determined from the DNA. The table for this sample lists about 61,000 clones; approximately 90% of them were counted only once. 6.5% to 9% of the sample is held by the ten biggest clonotypes.

The specimen was peripheral blood mononuclear cells (PBMCs), collected before the fourth cycle of nivolumab. Rearrangement joined TRBV5-1 to TRBJ1-6, with no reliable assignment of the D segment. The TCR sequence derives from a human donor with classical Hodgkin lymphoma. Here is the DNA: TGCGCCAGCAGCGTCCGAGGCGGGGATTCACCCCTCCACTTT. Its coded protein is CASSVRGGDSPLHF.